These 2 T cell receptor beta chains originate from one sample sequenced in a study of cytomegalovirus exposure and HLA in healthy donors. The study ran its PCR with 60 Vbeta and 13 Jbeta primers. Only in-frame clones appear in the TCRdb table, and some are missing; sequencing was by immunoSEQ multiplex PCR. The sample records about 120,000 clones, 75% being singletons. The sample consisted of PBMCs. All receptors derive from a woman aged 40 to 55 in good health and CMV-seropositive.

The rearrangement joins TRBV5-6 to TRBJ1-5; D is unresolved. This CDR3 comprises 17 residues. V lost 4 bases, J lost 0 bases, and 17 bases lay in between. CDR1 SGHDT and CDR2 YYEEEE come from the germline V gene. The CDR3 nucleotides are TGTGCCAGCAGCCAAGGAGCCTGGGTAGGTAGCAATCAGCCCCAGCATTTT. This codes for CASSQGAWVGSNQPQHF.

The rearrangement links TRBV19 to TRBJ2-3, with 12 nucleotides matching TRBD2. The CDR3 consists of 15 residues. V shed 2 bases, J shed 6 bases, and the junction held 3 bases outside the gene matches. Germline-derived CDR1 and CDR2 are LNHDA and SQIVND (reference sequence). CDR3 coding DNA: TGTGCCAGTAGTATAAAAACTAGCGGGAGGGATACGCAGTATTTT. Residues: CASSIKTSGRDTQYF.